The sequence of this T cell receptor beta chain was determined in a study of blood T cells in healthy people across ages. A sample-barcoded 5' primer and a J-beta primer mix were used in a second PCR of roughly 7 to 12 cycles. TCRdb re-derived calls from the 5' RACE reads in MiXCR, one entry per CDR3 protein. This table has roughly 1,100,000 distinct CDR3 sequences, approximately 25% appearing once. V lost 5 bases and J 8 bases, leaving 13 bases between the germline ends. Germline V CDR1 and CDR2: MNHEY, SMNVEV (reference sequence). The CDR3 loop spans 13 amino acids. Another study also made use of these data, one on T cells of mothers and their children.

The sequence was obtained from a girl aged 2 to 10 in good health. Sequencing used blood. The chain uses TRBV27 and TRBJ2-1; tentatively, D is TRBD1 (6 bases). The DNA of the CDR3 is TGTGCCAGCAGTCGCCCGGACAGACATGAGCAGTTCTTC. This encodes CASSRPDRHEQFF.